The clone carrying this T cell receptor (beta chain) was counted only a few times. Its antigen remains unknown. The entry originates in a study of response to subunit inactivated influenza vaccine. Study conclusions and caveats: It was suggested by the authors that few new T cells are recruited by each seasonal influenza vaccination.

TCRdb analysed the RT-PCR reads with MiXCR anew, one entry per CDR3 protein. The sample lists more than 600,000 distinct CDR3 sequences, approximately 18% occurring once. Germline-derived CDR1 and CDR2 are DFQATT and SNEGSKA (reference sequence). V dropped 4 bases and J dropped 2 bases, with 12 bases sitting between them. The length of the CDR3 is 14 residues. The chain uses TRBV20-1 and TRBJ1-5, with TRBD1 as a possible D gene (6 bases). The sample in question was PBMCs from blood, obtained approximately 5 days after vaccination. This clonotype originated in a man aged 50-60 years who received an inactivated influenza vaccine. The CDR3 sequence: CSAIRGGRNQPQHF. Here the CDR3 DNA reads TGCAGTGCTATCAGGGGTGGACGCAATCAGCCCCAGCATTTT.